This passage covers 18 T cell receptor beta chains from one sample sequenced in a study of identical twins. TCRdb reprocessed the 5' RACE reads with MiXCR, giving one entry per CDR3 protein. Of 200,000 to 300,000 distinct CDR3 sequences in the sample, 7% were seen once. Another study also made use of these data, one on yellow fever vaccine responses in identical twins.

Material: memory (CD45RO+) T cells sorted from blood. These receptors all come from a woman between 18 and 29 years old in good health.

Many counts were recorded for this clonotype. This sequence joins TRBV12-3 or TRBV12-4 and TRBJ2-1, with TRBD2 matching over 9 bases. J was trimmed by 9 bases and V by 0 bases; bases with no gene match: 6. This CDR3 region has 15 residues. The chain's CDR3 is CASSLAAGGVGEQFF. DNA of the CDR3: TGTGCCAGCAGTTTAGCGGCGGGGGGGGTCGGTGAGCAGTTCTTC.

Ten or more counts support this clonotype. The chain carries TRBV18 and TRBJ2-2; no clear D gene. Trimming stripped 0 bases from V and 2 bases from J, with 4 bases between. The CDR3 consists of 14 residues. Germline lookup yields CDR1 KGHSH and CDR2 LQKENI. The CDR3 nucleotides read TGTGCCAGCTCACCACCGGGCAACACCGGGGAGCTGTTTTTT. Translated, it gives CASSPPGNTGELFF.

As to this clonotype: Just one base apart from a much larger clone, this may be a read error. The chain joins TRBV7-9 to TRBJ2-3; D gene unclear. Trimming took 0 bases from V and 10 from J, leaving 17 bases between them. The CDR3 has 15 amino acids. CDR1 SEHNR and CDR2 FQNEAQ come from the germline V gene (reference sequence). In DNA, the CDR3 is TGTGCCAGCAGCTTAGCGGAGTACGGTAAAGACGCGCAGTATTTT. Its protein is CASSLAEYGKDAQYF.

The sample holds a few counts of this clonotype. This rearrangement joins TRBV10-3 to TRBJ2-3; TRBD1 agrees at 7 bases. The CDR3 runs to 16 residues. V was pared by 3 bases and J by 1 base, with 7 bases of the junction left unmatched. The germline V gene encodes CDR1 ENHRY and CDR2 SYGVKD. The CDR3 coding sequence is TGTGCCATCAGTGAAGCCGGGACAGCCGGCACAGATACGCAGTATTTT. Amino acid sequence: CAISEAGTAGTDTQYF.

This clonotype was detected ten times or more. The chain recombines TRBV27 with TRBJ1-5; D not certain. There are 15 residues in the CDR3. Deletions cut 7 bases from V and 1 base from J, with 14 bases between. Germline CDR1 reads MNHEY; CDR2 reads SMNVEV (reference sequence). The DNA of the CDR3 is TGTGCCAGCAAGGGCGAGGTTATGAGCAATCAGCCCCAGCATTTT. Its translation is CASKGEVMSNQPQHF.

This chain joins TRBV20-1 and TRBJ2-1; perhaps TRBD1 as D (6 bases). Looked up from germline, CDR1 is DFQATT and CDR2 is SNEGSKA (reference sequence). V dropped 6 bases and J dropped 3 bases, with 9 bases sitting between them. This CDR3 contains 12 residues. The CDR3 bases are TGCAGTGCCGACAGGAACTACAATGAGCAGTTCTTC. This codes for CSADRNYNEQFF.

V is TRBV5-5 and J is TRBJ1-1, with D possibly being TRBD1 (5 bases). The germline V gene has CDR1 SGHKS and CDR2 YYEKEE (reference sequence). This CDR3 region has 15 residues. V gave up 4 bases and J gave up 2 bases, with 15 bases separating them. CDR3 coding DNA: TGTGCCAGCAGCCGAGGACACTCAGTTAACACTGAAGCTTTCTTT. Its protein product is CASSRGHSVNTEAFF.

This clonotype was seen a few times. J is TRBJ2-3 and V is TRBV9; either TRBD1 or TRBD2 may supply D (6 bases each). V shed 2 bases and J shed 4 bases, with 14 bases lying between them. Germline V gene sequence: CDR1 SGDLS, CDR2 YYNGEE. CDR3 length: 15 amino acids. CDR3 DNA sequence: TGTGCCAGCAGCGTCCGGGGGCCTCCAGCAGATACGCAGTATTTT. This gives the protein CASSVRGPPADTQYF.

This clonotype came up many times. This chain links TRBV5-1 with TRBJ1-6, with 9 bases fitting TRBD1. V lost 3 bases to trimming and J lost 9 bases; unmatched junction nucleotides: 7. CDR3 length: 15 residues. CDR1 is SGHRS and CDR2 is YFSETQ in the germline V gene. The CDR3 region has the DNA TGCGCCAGCAGCTGGGGACAGGGTGGGATTTCACCCCTCCACTTT. Translated: CASSWGQGGISPLHF.

The chain is built from TRBV6-1 and TRBJ1-2, with 8 bases matching TRBD1. This CDR3 has 13 residues. V lost 7 bases to trimming and J lost 3 bases; unmatched junction nucleotides: 4. Looked up from germline, CDR1 is MNHNS and CDR2 is SASEGT. The CDR3 protein is CASTATGDYGYTF. The CDR3, as DNA: TGTGCCAGCACCGCGACAGGGGACTATGGCTACACCTTC.

V gene TRBV5-6 combines with J gene TRBJ2-2; D is ambiguous. The CDR3 loop spans 13 amino acids. The germline CDR1 and CDR2 sequences are SGHDT and YYEEEE. Trimming removed 4 bases at V and 6 bases at J, with 10 bases between. The CDR3: CASSPTPPGELFF. In DNA form, the CDR3 reads TGTGCCAGCAGCCCGACTCCCCCCGGGGAGCTGTTTTTT.

V usage is TRBV4-1 and J usage is TRBJ2-5, with TRBD1 identical over 7 bases. Germline V gives CDR1 MGHRA, CDR2 YSYEKL. V was clipped by 2 bases and J by 5 bases; unmatched bases: 14. The CDR3 length is 17 residues. The CDR3 DNA is TGCGCCAGCAGCCAAAGATTCCCCGGACAGGCCCTGGAGACCCAGTACTTC. It encodes CASSQRFPGQALETQYF.

The rearrangement links TRBV5-6 to TRBJ2-3, with TRBD1 as a possible D gene (5 bases). Germline CDR1 reads SGHDT; CDR2 reads YYEEEE. The CDR3 has 14 residues. Trimming took off 6 bases at V and 4 bases at J, with 15 bases between the two ends. CDR3 sequence: CASNRLESPDTQYF. The CDR3 DNA is TGTGCCAGCAACAGGTTGGAAAGTCCAGATACGCAGTATTTT.

This clonotype was detected only a few times. The chain links TRBV3-1 to TRBJ2-1; TRBD1 matches 9 bases. Germline CDR1 and CDR2: LGHDT and YNNKEL (reference sequence). CDR3 length: 15 residues. J was trimmed by 8 bases and V by 2 bases; bases with no gene match: 7. Here the CDR3 DNA reads TGTGCCAGCAGCCAACCGGGACAGGGAACGGATGAGCAGTTCTTC. Translation: CASSQPGQGTDEQFF.

The chain is built from TRBV2 and TRBJ2-4; D is ambiguous. This CDR3 has 13 amino acids. Germline V CDR1 and CDR2: SNHLY, FYNNEI. V lost 4 bases and J 8 bases, leaving 12 bases between the germline ends. The CDR3, as DNA: TGTGCCAGCAGTGCCCCGATGGGTCACATTCAGTACTTC. Translating gives CASSAPMGHIQYF.

This clonotype has ten or more counts. The chain combines TRBV6-5 with TRBJ2-5; D perhaps matches TRBD2 (5 bases). V lost 0 bases and J lost 1, with 6 bases in between. The V gene's germline CDR1 is MNHEY and CDR2 SVGAGI. The CDR3 has 14 amino acids. CDR3 DNA sequence: TGTGCCAGCAGTTACTCGGAGGTCCAAGAGACCCAGTACTTC. It translates to CASSYSEVQETQYF.

There are many counts of this clonotype. This chain joins TRBV28 and TRBJ2-1; 12 nucleotides agree with TRBD2. With V trimmed by 5 bases and J by 5 bases, 4 bases remained unmatched. Looked up from germline, CDR1 is MDHEN and CDR2 is SYDVKM. The length of the CDR3 is 15 residues. The CDR3: CASSLAGGSNNEQFF. The CDR3 DNA reads as TGTGCCAGCAGTCTAGCGGGAGGGTCCAACAATGAGCAGTTCTTC.

This clonotype was counted many times. The chain has TRBV6-1 and TRBJ2-4; D call uncertain. V lost 6 bases and J 1 base, leaving 10 bases between the germline ends. Germline V gene data show CDR1 as MNHNS and CDR2 as SASEGT. The CDR3 is made up of 14 amino acids. Written as DNA, the CDR3 is TGTGCCAGCAGCCACGAAATGGCCAAAAACATTCAGTACTTC. It is translated as CASSHEMAKNIQYF.